This TCR beta chain was captured in a study of cytomegalovirus exposure and HLA in healthy donors. Broader study findings: It was found in a later analysis that first-cohort TCR clusters tended to co-occur in the roughly 120 validation repertoires. TCR beta chains numbering more than 150 were designated cytomegalovirus-associated.

The donors were members of the validation cohort, which comprised 90 to 150 subjects and was separate from the first cohort of 670 or so subjects. Trimming cost V 5 bases and J 2 bases; bases outside gene matches: 7. This CDR3 has 14 residues. Germline V lookup: CDR1 SGHRS, CDR2 YFSETQ. Worth noting for this clone: The antigen is not known.

Data came from immunoSEQ multiplex PCR; TCRdb stores just in-frame clones and leaves some out. The data show approximately 39,000 clones, roughly 93% seen once. J is TRBJ2-7 and V is TRBV5-1, with TRBD1 matching 7 bases. The specimen sequenced was PBMCs. This receptor was identified in a man in his late teens or twenties in good health and CMV-seronegative. This CDR3 is CASSRITGAYEQYF. The CDR3 DNA reads as TGCGCCAGCAGTCGTATAACAGGGGCCTACGAGCAGTACTTC. Looking up the rest from reference TRBV5-1 and TRBJ2-7 gives the full variable domain: KAGVTQTPRYLIKTRGQQVTLSCSPISGHRSVSWYQQTPGQGLQFLFEYFSETQRNKGNFPGRFSGRQFSNSRSEMNVSTLELGDSALYLCASSRITGAYEQYFGPGTRLTVT.